This passage covers 5 T cell receptor beta chains from one sample sequenced in a study of blood T cell repertoires in COVID-19 (dated by TCRdb to 2018 to 2020). The library was generated by the immunoSEQ multiplex PCR assay. This immuneACCESS table, as held by TCRdb, lists in-frame sequences with V and J called but not all clones. Of the missing ones, under half trace to an unresolved V gene in checked studies; the others have no known cause. The sample table shows fewer than 200,000 clones, and around 80% are seen once. The ten biggest clones cover roughly 19% of the sample. The sample taken for sequencing was PBMCs or T cells enriched from blood (not recorded which). All receptors derive from a woman aged 70-85 years in a cohort exposed to, infected with or recovered from COVID-19 (not recorded which).

The chain couples TRBV28 to TRBJ2-5; 9 bases match TRBD2. This CDR3 is 15 amino acids long. V was clipped by 1 base and J by 5 bases; unmatched bases: 5. Germline CDR1 MDHEN, CDR2 SYDVKM. The CDR3 is CASSLFGGRGETQYF. The DNA for the CDR3 is TGTGCCAGCAGTTTATTTGGCGGGAGGGGGGAGACCCAGTACTTC.

The chain couples TRBV7-8 to TRBJ1-2; possibly TRBD1 for D (5 bases). The CDR3 is 14 amino acids. Germline V lookup: CDR1 SGHVS, CDR2 FQNEAQ. V was shortened by 8 bases and J by 6 bases, with 19 bases between the two germline ends. The CDR3 sequence: CASQSYRGLDGYTF. Here the CDR3 DNA reads TGTGCCAGCCAAAGTTATCGGGGACTGGATGGCTACACCTTC.

This chain uses TRBV20-1 with TRBJ1-2; D is perhaps TRBD1 (6 bases). Germline values: CDR1 DFQATT, CDR2 SNEGSKA (reference sequence). The germline V and J ends were trimmed by 7 bases and 5 bases, with 11 bases remaining between them. CDR3 length: 11 amino acids. As DNA, the CDR3 is TGCAGTGTTAGGGGGGGGTATGGCTACACCTTC. Its protein product is CSVRGGYGYTF.

V usage is TRBV6-1 and J usage is TRBJ1-2, with D possibly being TRBD1 (5 bases). Germline-derived CDR1 and CDR2 are MNHNS and SASEGT. The CDR3 has 14 amino acids. The V end lost 2 bases, the J end lost 13 bases, and 20 bases lay between the germline ends. CDR3 nucleotide sequence: TGTGCCAGCAGTGAACAACCGCTTTCGGGACTGCTCACCTTC. This sequence encodes CASSEQPLSGLLTF.

The V and J genes are TRBV6-6 and TRBJ2-5; 10 bases match TRBD1. This CDR3 has 13 amino acids. Germline assignment: CDR1 MNHNY and CDR2 SVGAGI (reference sequence). J was trimmed by 8 bases and V by 5 bases; bases with no gene match: 5. CDR3 amino acids: CASSTRTGGTQYF. DNA of the CDR3: TGTGCCAGCAGTACCCGGACAGGGGGAACCCAGTACTTC.